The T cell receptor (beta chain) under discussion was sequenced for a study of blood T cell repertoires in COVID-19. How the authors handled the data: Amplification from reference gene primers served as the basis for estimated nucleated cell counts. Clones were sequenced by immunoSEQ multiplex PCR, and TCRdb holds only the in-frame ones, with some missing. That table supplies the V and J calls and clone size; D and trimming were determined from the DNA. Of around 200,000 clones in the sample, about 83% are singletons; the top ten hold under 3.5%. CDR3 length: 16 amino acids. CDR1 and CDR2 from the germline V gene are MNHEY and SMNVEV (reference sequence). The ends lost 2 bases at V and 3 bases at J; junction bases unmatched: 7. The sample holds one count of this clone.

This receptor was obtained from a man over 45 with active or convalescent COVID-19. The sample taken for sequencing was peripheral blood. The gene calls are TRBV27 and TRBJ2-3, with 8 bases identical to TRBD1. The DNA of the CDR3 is TGTGCCAGCAGTTTAGCCAGGGGGCTAGGGACAGATACGCAGTATTTT. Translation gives CASSLARGLGTDTQYF.